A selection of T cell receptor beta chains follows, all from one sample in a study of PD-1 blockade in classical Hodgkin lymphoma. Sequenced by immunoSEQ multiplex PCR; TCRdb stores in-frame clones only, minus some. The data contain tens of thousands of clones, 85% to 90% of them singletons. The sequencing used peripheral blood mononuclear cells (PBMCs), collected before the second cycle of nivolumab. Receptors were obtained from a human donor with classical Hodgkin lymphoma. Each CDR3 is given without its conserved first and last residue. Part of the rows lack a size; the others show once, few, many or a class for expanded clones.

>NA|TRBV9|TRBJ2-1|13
ASSVGQEIYNEQF
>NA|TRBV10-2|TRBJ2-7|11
ASSVYRGYEQY
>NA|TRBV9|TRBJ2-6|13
ASSPQGSAANVLT
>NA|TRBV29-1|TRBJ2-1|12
SVEGTAGRNEQF
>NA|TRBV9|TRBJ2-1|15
ASSAVKGTSYYNEQF
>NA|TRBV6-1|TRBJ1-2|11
ASTGRNPYGYT
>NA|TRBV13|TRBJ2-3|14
ASSLGRGQLTDTQY
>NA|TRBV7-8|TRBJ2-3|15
ASSLRRQTTSTDTQY
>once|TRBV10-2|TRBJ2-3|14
ASSESSLLGADTQY
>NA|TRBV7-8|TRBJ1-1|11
ASSLSISERAF
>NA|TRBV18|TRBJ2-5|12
ASSPTPREETQY
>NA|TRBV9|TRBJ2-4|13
ASSVGGDSLSIQY
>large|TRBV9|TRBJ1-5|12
ASSVGPLGQPQH
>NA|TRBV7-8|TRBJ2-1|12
ASSQNAGVNEQF
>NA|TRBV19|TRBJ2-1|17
ASSPGGLAGGYSYNEQF
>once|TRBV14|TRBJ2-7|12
ASSQRVWGDEQY
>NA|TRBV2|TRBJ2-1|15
ASRVGVGLAGVDEQF
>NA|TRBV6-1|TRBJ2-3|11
ASSLVGTDTQY
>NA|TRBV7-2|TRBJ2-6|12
ASSRAIGANVLT
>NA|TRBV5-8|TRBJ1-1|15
ASSSRRTGTVNTEAF
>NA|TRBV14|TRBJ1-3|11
ASSPSGRNTIY
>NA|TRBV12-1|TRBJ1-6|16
ASSFVRGAGGENSPLH
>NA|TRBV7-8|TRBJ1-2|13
ASSPRQNSNYGYT
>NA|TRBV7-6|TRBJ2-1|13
ASSLRLAGGNEQF
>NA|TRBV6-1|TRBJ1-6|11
ASGSSYNSPLH
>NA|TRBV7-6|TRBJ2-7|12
ASSSGTGTYEQY
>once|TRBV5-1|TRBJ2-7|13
ASSLTPQGAYEQY
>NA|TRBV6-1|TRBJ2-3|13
ASSELWTGTDTQY
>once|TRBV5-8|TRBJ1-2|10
ASSLMAGVGT
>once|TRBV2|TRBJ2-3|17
ASRLQGLAGSGWADTQY
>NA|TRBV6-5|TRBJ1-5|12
ASSYVQSNQPQH
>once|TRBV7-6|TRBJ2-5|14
ASSQTGTGVLQTQY
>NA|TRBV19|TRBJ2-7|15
ASSITPKSRRSYEQY
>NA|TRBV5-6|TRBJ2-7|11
ASSLDRAYEQY
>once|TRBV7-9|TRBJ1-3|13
ASSFRGLAGNTIY
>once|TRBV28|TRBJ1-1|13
ASSRSRQTITEAF
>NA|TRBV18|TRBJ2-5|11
ASSTQGRETQY
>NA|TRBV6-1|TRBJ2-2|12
ASGVTANTGELF
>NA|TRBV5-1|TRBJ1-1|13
ASSLRETGPSEAF
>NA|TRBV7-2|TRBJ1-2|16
ASSLVWVQGAALGGYT
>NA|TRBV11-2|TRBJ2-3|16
ASSLINRGRRGTDTQY
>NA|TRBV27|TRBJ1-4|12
ASSLSTGEEKLF